Listed below are T cell receptor beta chains from one sample, sequenced in a study of blood T cell repertoires in COVID-19. The protocol was immunoSEQ multiplex PCR, while the TCRdb copy is restricted to in-frame clones and leaves out a portion. The sample contains 250,000 to 350,000 clones, more than 90% of which appear only once. The source material was PBMCs or T cells enriched from blood (not recorded which). These TCRs come from a man in his fifties or sixties who had recovered from COVID-19. Both conserved end residues are part of each CDR3. A D gene is named only where the DNA matches it firmly. Clone size is given for some rows only: seen once, a few or many times, or a class if the clone is expanded.

v_gene: TRBV11-3; j_gene: TRBJ2-3; len: 18; abundance: -; d_gene: TRBD2; CDR3aa: CASSLGMTSGLAADTQYF; CDR3nt: TGTGCCAGCAGCTTAGGCATGACCTCGGGACTAGCAGCAGATACGCAGTATTTT
v_gene: TRBV9; j_gene: TRBJ2-2; len: 14; abundance: -; d_gene: -; CDR3aa: CASSVGDTYLELFF; CDR3nt: TGTGCCAGCAGCGTAGGGGACACCTACTTGGAGCTGTTTTTT
v_gene: TRBV6-5; j_gene: TRBJ1-2; len: 15; abundance: -; d_gene: -; CDR3aa: CASSYSQGRIYGYTF; CDR3nt: TGTGCCAGCAGTTACTCACAGGGACGGATCTATGGCTACACCTTC
v_gene: TRBV5-5; j_gene: TRBJ1-5; len: 15; abundance: -; d_gene: TRBD1; CDR3aa: CASSSGQYSNQPQHF; CDR3nt: TGTGCCAGCAGCTCGGGACAGTATAGCAATCAGCCCCAGCATTTT
v_gene: TRBV5-1; j_gene: TRBJ2-2; len: 17; abundance: -; d_gene: -; CDR3aa: CASSLGLDRLNTGELFF; CDR3nt: TGCGCCAGCAGCTTGGGCCTCGACAGGTTGAACACCGGGGAGCTGTTTTTT
v_gene: TRBV28; j_gene: TRBJ1-3; len: 20; abundance: -; d_gene: TRBD1; CDR3aa: CASEVSLRDRADLSGNTIYF; CDR3nt: TGTGCCAGCGAAGTCTCCCTCCGGGACAGGGCAGATCTCTCTGGAAACACCATATATTTT
v_gene: TRBV29-1; j_gene: TRBJ1-2; len: 14; abundance: few; d_gene: -; CDR3aa: CSVAGLPRGYGYTF; CDR3nt: TGCAGCGTAGCCGGGCTCCCTAGGGGGTATGGCTACACCTTC
v_gene: TRBV11-2; j_gene: TRBJ1-1; len: 15; abundance: -; d_gene: -; CDR3aa: CASRSGRGGGTEAFF; CDR3nt: TGTGCCAGCAGGTCGGGACGAGGGGGGGGCACTGAAGCTTTCTTT
v_gene: TRBV11-3; j_gene: TRBJ1-5; len: 16; abundance: -; d_gene: -; CDR3aa: CASSPLTGRSNQPQHF; CDR3nt: TGTGCCAGCAGCCCACTTACGGGTAGGAGCAATCAGCCCCAGCATTTT
v_gene: TRBV7-2; j_gene: TRBJ1-5; len: 14; abundance: -; d_gene: TRBD1; CDR3aa: CASSLSRGNQPQHF; CDR3nt: TGTGCCAGCAGCTTGAGCAGGGGGAATCAGCCCCAGCATTTT
v_gene: TRBV27; j_gene: TRBJ1-2; len: 12; abundance: -; d_gene: -; CDR3aa: CASSGAIGGYTF; CDR3nt: TGTGCCAGCAGTGGGGCAATTGGGGGCTACACCTTC
v_gene: TRBV18; j_gene: TRBJ2-5; len: 13; abundance: -; d_gene: -; CDR3aa: CASAQGLQETQYF; CDR3nt: TGTGCCAGCGCGCAGGGCCTCCAAGAGACCCAGTACTTC
v_gene: TRBV5-4; j_gene: TRBJ2-7; len: 16; abundance: -; d_gene: TRBD1; CDR3aa: CASSLPLGQGGDEQYF; CDR3nt: TGTGCCAGCAGCTTGCCATTGGGACAGGGAGGTGACGAGCAGTACTTC
v_gene: TRBV6-5; j_gene: TRBJ1-2; len: 15; abundance: -; d_gene: TRBD1; CDR3aa: CASSKQGVANYGYTF; CDR3nt: TGTGCCAGCAGCAAACAGGGGGTAGCTAACTATGGCTACACCTTC
v_gene: TRBV7-2; j_gene: TRBJ1-5; len: 16; abundance: -; d_gene: -; CDR3aa: CASSSAGAGVGQPQHF; CDR3nt: TGTGCCAGCAGCTCAGCCGGGGCAGGGGTGGGTCAGCCCCAGCATTTT
v_gene: TRBV7-9; j_gene: TRBJ1-1; len: 16; abundance: -; d_gene: TRBD1; CDR3aa: CASNRDRAPGGTEAFF; CDR3nt: TGTGCCAGCAACCGGGACAGGGCCCCTGGGGGCACTGAAGCTTTCTTT
v_gene: TRBV27; j_gene: TRBJ1-2; len: 14; abundance: -; d_gene: TRBD1; CDR3aa: CASSLDRNRGGYTF; CDR3nt: TGTGCCAGCAGTTTAGATCGAAACAGGGGTGGCTACACCTTC
v_gene: TRBV18; j_gene: TRBJ1-2; len: 18; abundance: -; d_gene: TRBD1; CDR3aa: CASSRTGTGERANRGYTF; CDR3nt: TGTGCCAGCTCACGAACCGGGACAGGGGAAAGGGCGAATCGTGGCTACACCTTC
v_gene: TRBV18; j_gene: TRBJ2-3; len: 15; abundance: -; d_gene: -; CDR3aa: CASSPRGVSTDTQYF; CDR3nt: TGTGCCAGCTCACCCCGGGGAGTTAGCACAGATACGCAGTATTTT
v_gene: TRBV6-5; j_gene: TRBJ1-1; len: 14; abundance: -; d_gene: -; CDR3aa: CASTTGTPNTEAFF; CDR3nt: TGTGCCAGCACCACCGGGACACCGAACACTGAAGCTTTCTTT
v_gene: TRBV19; j_gene: TRBJ1-2; len: 14; abundance: -; d_gene: TRBD1; CDR3aa: CASRGTGPNYGYTF; CDR3nt: TGTGCCAGTAGAGGGACAGGTCCTAACTATGGCTACACCTTC
v_gene: TRBV5-1; j_gene: TRBJ2-1; len: 16; abundance: -; d_gene: TRBD2; CDR3aa: CASSWATSGRGNEQFF; CDR3nt: TGCGCCAGCAGCTGGGCTACTAGCGGGAGAGGTAATGAGCAGTTCTTC
v_gene: TRBV6-5; j_gene: TRBJ1-2; len: 15; abundance: -; d_gene: -; CDR3aa: CASSYWADSDYGYTF; CDR3nt: TGTGCCAGCAGTTACTGGGCCGACAGCGACTATGGCTACACCTTC
v_gene: TRBV10-2; j_gene: TRBJ2-7; len: 15; abundance: -; d_gene: -; CDR3aa: CASSESGRKAYEQYF; CDR3nt: TGCGCCAGCAGTGAGTCGGGGAGGAAGGCCTACGAGCAGTACTTC
v_gene: TRBV19; j_gene: TRBJ1-1; len: 13; abundance: few; d_gene: -; CDR3aa: CASSIEQYTEAFF; CDR3nt: TGTGCCAGTAGTATAGAACAGTACACTGAAGCTTTCTTT
v_gene: TRBV7-8; j_gene: TRBJ1-4; len: 17; abundance: few; d_gene: -; CDR3aa: CASSLAAFGGANEKLFF; CDR3nt: TGTGCCAGCAGCTTAGCGGCCTTTGGAGGGGCTAATGAAAAACTGTTTTTT
v_gene: TRBV6-5; j_gene: TRBJ1-1; len: 15; abundance: -; d_gene: -; CDR3aa: CATRMGGVMNTEAFF; CDR3nt: TGTGCCACCAGAATGGGGGGAGTAATGAACACTGAAGCTTTCTTT
v_gene: TRBV5-6; j_gene: TRBJ1-3; len: 15; abundance: -; d_gene: TRBD1; CDR3aa: CASSFPGQAGNTIYF; CDR3nt: TGTGCCAGCAGCTTCCCGGGACAGGCTGGAAACACCATATATTTT
v_gene: TRBV9; j_gene: TRBJ1-5; len: 14; abundance: -; d_gene: -; CDR3aa: CASSVATSNQPQHF; CDR3nt: TGTGCCAGCAGCGTAGCTACTTCCAATCAGCCCCAGCATTTT
v_gene: TRBV27; j_gene: TRBJ2-3; len: 14; abundance: -; d_gene: -; CDR3aa: CASSFGASTDTQYF; CDR3nt: TGTGCCAGCAGTTTTGGGGCTAGCACAGATACGCAGTATTTT
v_gene: TRBV7-2; j_gene: TRBJ1-1; len: 14; abundance: -; d_gene: -; CDR3aa: CASIYTTVNTEAFF; CDR3nt: TGTGCCAGCATCTACACGACAGTGAACACTGAAGCTTTCTTT
v_gene: TRBV25-1; j_gene: TRBJ2-7; len: 16; abundance: once; d_gene: TRBD1; CDR3aa: CASSTIHSDRVDEQYF; CDR3nt: TGTGCCAGCAGTACTATCCACTCGGACAGGGTCGACGAGCAGTACTTC
v_gene: TRBV7-8; j_gene: TRBJ1-4; len: 15; abundance: -; d_gene: -; CDR3aa: CASSPDGPLSGKLFF; CDR3nt: TGTGCCAGCAGCCCCGACGGTCCCCTTTCGGGAAAACTGTTTTTT
v_gene: TRBV3-1/TRBV3-2; j_gene: TRBJ1-1; len: 13; abundance: -; d_gene: TRBD1; CDR3aa: CASSQHDRARAFF; CDR3nt: TGTGCCAGCAGCCAACATGACAGGGCCCGGGCTTTCTTT
v_gene: TRBV27; j_gene: TRBJ1-2; len: 15; abundance: -; d_gene: TRBD1; CDR3aa: CASSIRTGSSRGYTF; CDR3nt: TGTGCCAGCAGTATCAGGACAGGGTCGTCTCGTGGCTACACCTTC
v_gene: TRBV11-3; j_gene: TRBJ2-5; len: 16; abundance: many; d_gene: TRBD2; CDR3aa: CASSLLPSGRQETQYF; CDR3nt: TGTGCCAGCAGCTTACTTCCTAGCGGAAGACAAGAGACCCAGTACTTC
v_gene: TRBV5-4; j_gene: TRBJ1-1; len: 13; abundance: -; d_gene: -; CDR3aa: CASSLEWTDEAFF; CDR3nt: TGTGCCAGCAGCTTGGAGTGGACAGACGAAGCTTTCTTT
v_gene: TRBV14; j_gene: TRBJ1-5; len: 13; abundance: -; d_gene: -; CDR3aa: CASRWGAGQPQHF; CDR3nt: TGTGCCAGCAGATGGGGCGCCGGTCAGCCCCAGCATTTT
v_gene: TRBV4-1; j_gene: TRBJ2-7; len: 12; abundance: once; d_gene: -; CDR3aa: CASSQDVGGQYF; CDR3nt: TGCGCCAGCAGCCAAGATGTGGGGGGGCAGTACTTC
v_gene: TRBV11-3; j_gene: TRBJ2-2; len: 17; abundance: -; d_gene: TRBD2; CDR3aa: CASSLVLSSGKTGELFF; CDR3nt: TGTGCCAGCAGCTTAGTTTTATCTAGCGGGAAAACCGGGGAGCTGTTTTTT
v_gene: TRBV5-1; j_gene: TRBJ1-1; len: 14; abundance: -; d_gene: -; CDR3aa: CASSLDSINTEAFF; CDR3nt: TGCGCCAGCAGCCTCGACAGCATAAACACTGAAGCTTTCTTT
v_gene: TRBV19; j_gene: TRBJ2-5; len: 15; abundance: -; d_gene: TRBD2; CDR3aa: CASSGSGRGGETQYF; CDR3nt: TGTGCCAGTAGTGGTAGCGGGAGGGGGGGAGAGACCCAGTACTTC
v_gene: TRBV2; j_gene: TRBJ1-4; len: 15; abundance: -; d_gene: TRBD1; CDR3aa: CASSTPGQGYEKLFF; CDR3nt: TGTGCCAGCTCAACTCCGGGACAGGGGTATGAAAAACTGTTTTTT
v_gene: TRBV3-1/TRBV3-2; j_gene: TRBJ1-1; len: 17; abundance: -; d_gene: -; CDR3aa: CASSQEAMANANTEAFF; CDR3nt: TGTGCCAGCAGCCAAGAGGCAATGGCAAACGCCAACACTGAAGCTTTCTTT
v_gene: TRBV7-6; j_gene: TRBJ1-2; len: 14; abundance: -; d_gene: -; CDR3aa: CASSQGQAAYGYTF; CDR3nt: TGTGCCAGCAGCCAGGGCCAGGCCGCCTATGGCTACACCTTC
v_gene: TRBV5-5; j_gene: TRBJ1-1; len: 15; abundance: -; d_gene: TRBD1; CDR3aa: CASSSMGTGGTEAFF; CDR3nt: TGTGCCAGCAGCTCGATGGGGACAGGGGGTACTGAAGCTTTCTTT
v_gene: TRBV5-1; j_gene: TRBJ2-1; len: 15; abundance: -; d_gene: TRBD2; CDR3aa: CASMGLAGVYNEQFF; CDR3nt: TGCGCCAGCATGGGACTAGCGGGAGTGTACAATGAGCAGTTCTTC
v_gene: TRBV6-5; j_gene: TRBJ1-2; len: 14; abundance: -; d_gene: -; CDR3aa: CASSPLAGVDGYTF; CDR3nt: TGTGCCAGCAGTCCCCTGGCGGGGGTTGATGGCTACACCTTC
v_gene: TRBV5-1; j_gene: TRBJ2-5; len: 16; abundance: -; d_gene: -; CDR3aa: CASAQRPEVIGETQYF; CDR3nt: TGCGCCAGCGCCCAAAGACCCGAGGTGATCGGGGAGACCCAGTACTTC
v_gene: TRBV27; j_gene: TRBJ2-1; len: 16; abundance: -; d_gene: -; CDR3aa: CASSQMGGVTEYEQFF; CDR3nt: TGTGCCAGCAGTCAAATGGGGGGAGTTACAGAATATGAGCAGTTCTTC